This T cell receptor (beta chain) originates from a study of cytomegalovirus exposure and HLA in healthy donors. As concerns this clone: The antigen is undetermined.

Study-wide results and caveats: Highly shared variants forming one cluster were likely a sequencing artifact.

With 60 Vbeta and 13 Jbeta primers, the PCR was carried out. The data were produced by immunoSEQ multiplex PCR, yet TCRdb's version contains in-frame clones alone and is incomplete. Among 90,000 to 120,000 clones, 65% to 80% were seen once, and the ten largest hold over 3%. The V gene's germline CDR1 is LGHNA and CDR2 YSLEER. This CDR3 spans 14 amino acids. V was clipped by 0 bases and J by 4 bases, with 9 bases between them. The receptor was derived from a woman in her forties in good health and CMV-seronegative. The sequenced material came from PBMCs. The V and J genes are TRBV4-3 and TRBJ1-2, with unresolved D. DNA for the CDR3: TGCGCCAGCAGCCAAGATCTACAGCTCTATGGCTACACCTTC. This translates into CASSQDLQLYGYTF.